What follows are 2 T cell receptor beta chains derived from one specimen sequenced in a study of shared clonotypes between healthy human individuals. Profiling relied on immunoSEQ multiplex PCR, and the TCRdb table lists in-frame clones only, not all of them. The table shows some 700,000 clones, with 90% occurring only once. Sample: memory CD8+ T cells from PBMCs. Stated subset: CD45RO+ cells pooled with CCR7-negative TemRA cells. The receptors derive from a man between 18 and 35 years old in good health. Some clones in this sample may be carry-over from other donors' samples.

The chain uses TRBV4-1 and TRBJ2-1; possible D gene TRBD2, 5 bases. This CDR3 contains 19 residues. With 0 bases removed from V and 3 bases from J, the gap between germline ends came to 21 bases. Germline lookup yields CDR1 MGHRA and CDR2 YSYEKL. The chain's CDR3 is CASSQDVRVDKPFYNEQFF. The DNA of the CDR3 is TGCGCCAGCAGCCAAGATGTGCGGGTGGATAAGCCCTTCTACAATGAGCAGTTCTTC.

V gene TRBV19 combines with J gene TRBJ2-1; 9 bases line up with TRBD1. Germline CDR1 LNHDA, CDR2 SQIVND (reference sequence). The CDR3 loop spans 19 amino acids. V dropped 0 bases and J dropped 2; count of bases not matched to a gene: 11. This CDR3 reads CASSIDVTGGNGAYNEQFF. CDR3 in DNA: TGTGCCAGTAGTATAGACGTCACAGGGGGCAACGGGGCCTACAATGAGCAGTTCTTC.